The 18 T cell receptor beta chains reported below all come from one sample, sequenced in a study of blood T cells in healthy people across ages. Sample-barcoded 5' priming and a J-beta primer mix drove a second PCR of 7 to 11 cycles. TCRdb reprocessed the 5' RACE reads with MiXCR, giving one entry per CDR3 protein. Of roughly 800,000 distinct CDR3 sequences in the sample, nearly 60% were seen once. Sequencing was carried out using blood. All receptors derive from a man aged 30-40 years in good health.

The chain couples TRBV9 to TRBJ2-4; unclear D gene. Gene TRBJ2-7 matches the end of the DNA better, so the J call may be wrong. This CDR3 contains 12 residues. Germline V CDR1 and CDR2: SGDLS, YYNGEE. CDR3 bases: TGTGCCAGCAGCACCTTACCCGGCGAGCAGTACTTC. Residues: CASSTLPGEQYF.

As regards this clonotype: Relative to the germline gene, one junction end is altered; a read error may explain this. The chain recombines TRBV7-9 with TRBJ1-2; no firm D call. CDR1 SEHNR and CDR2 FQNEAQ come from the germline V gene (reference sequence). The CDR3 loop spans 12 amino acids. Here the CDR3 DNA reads TGTGCCAGCAGCTTAGGACGGGATGGCCACACCTTC. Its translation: CASSLGRDGHTF.

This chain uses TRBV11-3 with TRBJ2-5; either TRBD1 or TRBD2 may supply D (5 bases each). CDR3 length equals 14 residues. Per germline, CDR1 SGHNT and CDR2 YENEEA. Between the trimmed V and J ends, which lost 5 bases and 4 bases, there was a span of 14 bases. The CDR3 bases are TGTGCCAGCAGCAGCCGGGACCAGCCAGAGACCCAGTACTTC. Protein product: CASSSRDQPETQYF.

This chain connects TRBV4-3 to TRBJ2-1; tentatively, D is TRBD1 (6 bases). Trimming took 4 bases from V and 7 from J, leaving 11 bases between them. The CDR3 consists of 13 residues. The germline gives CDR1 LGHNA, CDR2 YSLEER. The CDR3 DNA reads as TGCGCCAGCAGCCCTCACAGGGAAAATGAGCAGTTCTTC. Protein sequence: CASSPHRENEQFF.

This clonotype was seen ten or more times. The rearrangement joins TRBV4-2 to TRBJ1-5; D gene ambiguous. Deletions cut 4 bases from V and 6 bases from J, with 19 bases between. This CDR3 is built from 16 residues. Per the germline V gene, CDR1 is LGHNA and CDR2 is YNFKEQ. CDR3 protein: CASSLNLDVGSQPQHF. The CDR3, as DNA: TGTGCCAGCAGCCTCAACTTGGATGTGGGAAGTCAGCCCCAGCATTTT.

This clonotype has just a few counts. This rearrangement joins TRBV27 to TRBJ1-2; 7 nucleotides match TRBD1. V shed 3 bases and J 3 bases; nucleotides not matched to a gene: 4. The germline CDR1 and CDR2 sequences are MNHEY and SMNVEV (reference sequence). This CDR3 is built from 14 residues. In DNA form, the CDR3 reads TGTGCCAGCAGTTTGGAGGGGGCGGACTATGGCTACACCTTC. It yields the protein CASSLEGADYGYTF.

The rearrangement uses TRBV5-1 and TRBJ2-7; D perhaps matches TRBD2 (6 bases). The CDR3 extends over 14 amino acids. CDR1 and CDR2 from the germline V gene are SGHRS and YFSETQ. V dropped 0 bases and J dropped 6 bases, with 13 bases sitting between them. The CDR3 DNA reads TGCGCCAGCAGCTTGGCTACGGAGGGTTTCGAGCAGTACTTC. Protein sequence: CASSLATEGFEQYF.

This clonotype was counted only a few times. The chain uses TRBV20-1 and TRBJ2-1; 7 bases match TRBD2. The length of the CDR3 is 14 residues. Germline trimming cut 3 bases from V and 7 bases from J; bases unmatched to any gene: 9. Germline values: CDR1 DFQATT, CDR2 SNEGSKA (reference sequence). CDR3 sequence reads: CSASGGENRNEQFF. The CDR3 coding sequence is TGCAGTGCTAGTGGGGGGGAAAATAGGAATGAGCAGTTCTTC.

The DNA for the CDR3 is TGCAGTGCTGGGAAATCGACAGGGAGGGACACCGGGGAGCTGTTTTTT. Translated, it gives CSAGKSTGRDTGELFF. The rearrangement links TRBV20-1 to TRBJ2-2; D tentatively reads TRBD1 or TRBD2 (7 bases each). The CDR3 extends over 16 amino acids. Germline CDR1 reads DFQATT; CDR2 reads SNEGSKA (reference sequence). V was clipped by 5 bases and J by 3 bases, with 19 bases between them.

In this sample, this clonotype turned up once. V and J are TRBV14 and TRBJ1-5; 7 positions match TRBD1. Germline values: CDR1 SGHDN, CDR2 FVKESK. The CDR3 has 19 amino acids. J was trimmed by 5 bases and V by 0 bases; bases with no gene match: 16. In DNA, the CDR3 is TGTGCCAGCAGCCAAGATGGGCAGGGGGAAGGTCAATCAGATCAGCCCCAGCATTTT. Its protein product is CASSQDGQGEGQSDQPQHF.

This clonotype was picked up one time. CDR3 sequence (DNA): TGCGCCAGCAGTGAGTCGGGACTAGCGGAAGAGACCCAGTACTTC. It codes for CASSESGLAEETQYF. This sequence joins TRBV10-2 and TRBJ2-5; 11 bases line up with TRBD2. After removal of 0 bases from V and 3 bases from J, the junction contained 0 bases not matched to a gene. Germline V lookup: CDR1 WSHSY, CDR2 SAAADI. The CDR3 has 15 residues.

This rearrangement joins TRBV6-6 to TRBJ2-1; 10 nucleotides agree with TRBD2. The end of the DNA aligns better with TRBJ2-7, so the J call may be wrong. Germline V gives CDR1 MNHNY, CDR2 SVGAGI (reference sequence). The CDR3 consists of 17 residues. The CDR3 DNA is TGTGCCAGCAGTTACCTAGCGGGAGTCCCAGCCTACAATGAGCAGTACTTC. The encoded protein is CASSYLAGVPAYNEQYF.

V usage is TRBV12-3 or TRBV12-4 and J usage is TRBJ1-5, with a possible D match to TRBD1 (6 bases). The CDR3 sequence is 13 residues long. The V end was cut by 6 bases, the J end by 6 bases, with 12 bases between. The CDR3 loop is CASSNREGQPQHF. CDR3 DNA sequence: TGTGCCAGCAGCAACAGGGAAGGTCAGCCCCAGCATTTT.

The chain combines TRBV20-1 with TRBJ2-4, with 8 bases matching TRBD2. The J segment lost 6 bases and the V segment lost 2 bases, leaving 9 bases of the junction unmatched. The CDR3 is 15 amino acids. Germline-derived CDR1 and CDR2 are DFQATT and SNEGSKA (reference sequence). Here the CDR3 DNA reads TGCAGTGCTAGATTGGGGGGCCGGGGGGGAAACATTCAGTACTTC. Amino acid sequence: CSARLGGRGGNIQYF.

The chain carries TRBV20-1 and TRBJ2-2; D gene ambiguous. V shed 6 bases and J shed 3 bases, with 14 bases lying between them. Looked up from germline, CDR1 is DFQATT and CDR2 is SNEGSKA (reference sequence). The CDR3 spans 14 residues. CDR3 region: CSAAGPLDTGELFF. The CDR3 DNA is TGCAGTGCCGCAGGTCCCTTGGACACCGGGGAGCTGTTTTTT.

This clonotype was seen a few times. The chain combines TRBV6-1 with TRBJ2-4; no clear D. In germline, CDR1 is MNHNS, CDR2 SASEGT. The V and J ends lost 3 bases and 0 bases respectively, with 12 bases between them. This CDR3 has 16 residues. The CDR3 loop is CASSDAGWLAKNIQYF. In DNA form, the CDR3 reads TGTGCCAGCAGTGATGCTGGGTGGCTAGCCAAAAACATTCAGTACTTC.

The chain's CDR3 is CSAVTSNNINEQFF. The DNA for the CDR3 is TGCAGTGCCGTCACTAGCAATAATATCAATGAGCAGTTCTTC. This chain connects TRBV20-1 to TRBJ2-1; perhaps TRBD2 as D (6 bases). Germline loops: CDR1 DFQATT, CDR2 SNEGSKA (reference sequence). Trimming cost V 6 bases and J 6 bases, with 18 bases left between them. This CDR3 comprises 14 residues.

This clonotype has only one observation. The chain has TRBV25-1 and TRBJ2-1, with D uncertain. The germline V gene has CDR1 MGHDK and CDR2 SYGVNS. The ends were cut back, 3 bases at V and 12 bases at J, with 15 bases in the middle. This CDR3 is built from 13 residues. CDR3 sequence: CASSEAAVTPQFF. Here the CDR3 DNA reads TGTGCCAGCAGTGAGGCGGCGGTGACACCGCAGTTCTTC.